Below are 23 T cell receptor beta chains sequenced from a single sample in a study of blood T cell repertoires in COVID-19. Profiling relied on immunoSEQ multiplex PCR, and the TCRdb table lists in-frame clones only, not all of them. Among about 140,000 clones listed, about 86% were seen once. Sample: peripheral blood. The receptors come from a woman between 45 and 65 years old with active or convalescent COVID-19.

This clone appeared a single time. CDR3 DNA sequence: TGTGCCAGCAGGCGGAGGCGGAGTTCTAATGAAAAACTGTTTTTT. It specifies CASRRRRSSNEKLFF. The V call is TRBV6-5, the J call TRBJ1-4; D is undetermined. This CDR3 contains 15 residues. The germline gives CDR1 MNHEY, CDR2 SVGAGI. V was pared by 6 bases and J by 3 bases, with 14 bases between.

The CDR3 loop reads CASSLVAEDTEAFF. For the CDR3, the DNA is TGTGCCAGCAGCTTAGTGGCGGAGGACACTGAAGCTTTCTTT. The chain carries TRBV7-6 and TRBJ1-1; D unclear. This CDR3 has 14 amino acids. Germline V CDR1 and CDR2: SGHVS, FNYEAQ. Trimming took 1 base from V and 3 from J, leaving 9 bases between them.

This clone appeared once. This rearrangement joins TRBV10-3 to TRBJ1-2, with 8 bases that match TRBD1. V lost 4 bases, J lost 8 bases, and 3 bases stayed unmatched. The germline gives CDR1 ENHRY, CDR2 SYGVKD. This CDR3 region has 12 residues. In nucleotides, the CDR3 is TGTGCCATCAGTGCGGACAGGGAGGGCTACACCTTC. This sequence encodes CAISADREGYTF.

The chain joins TRBV29-1 to TRBJ2-7, with 7 bases aligning to TRBD1. V lost 7 bases and J lost 6; bases outside the gene matches: 9. The CDR3 runs to 12 residues. Germline values: CDR1 SQVTM, CDR2 ANQGSEA. The DNA for the CDR3 is TGCAGCGCCGCAAGGGGGCTGGGCGAGCAGTACTTC. This encodes CSAARGLGEQYF.

The chain carries TRBV28 and TRBJ2-1, with TRBD2 identical over 9 bases. Per the germline V gene, CDR1 is MDHEN and CDR2 is SYDVKM. This CDR3 comprises 16 residues. With 1 base clipped from V and 4 bases from J, the junction kept 5 bases outside the gene matches. CDR3 loop: CASSLYSSGVYNEQFF. Here the CDR3 DNA reads TGTGCCAGCAGTTTATATTCTAGCGGGGTATACAATGAGCAGTTCTTC.

The V gene is TRBV19, the J gene TRBJ2-2, with D maybe TRBD1 (6 bases). Germline V gene data show CDR1 as LNHDA and CDR2 as SQIVND (reference sequence). The CDR3 is 19 amino acids. V was clipped by 3 bases and J by 4 bases, with 24 bases between them. The CDR3 loop reads CASSMRPDRIRGGTGELFF. In nucleotides, the CDR3 is TGTGCCAGTAGTATGCGCCCAGACAGGATCCGTGGTGGCACCGGGGAGCTGTTTTTT.

V is TRBV24-1 and J is TRBJ2-2; D may be TRBD1 (6 bases). This CDR3 contains 18 residues. Germline V gene data show CDR1 as KGHDR and CDR2 as SFDVKD. V lost 3 bases and J lost 0, with 16 bases in between. The CDR3 DNA reads as TGTGCCACCAGTGATACCAGGGGACCGAGGGCGAACACCGGGGAGCTGTTTTTT. It yields the protein CATSDTRGPRANTGELFF.

The gene calls are TRBV19 and TRBJ1-2, with TRBD1 identical over 7 bases. The CDR3 is made up of 15 amino acids. With V trimmed by 5 bases and J by 3 bases, 9 bases remained unmatched. CDR1 is LNHDA and CDR2 is SQIVND in the germline V gene (reference sequence). The CDR3 reads CASSSQTGHDYGYTF. The DNA for the CDR3 is TGTGCCAGTAGTTCTCAGACAGGGCACGACTATGGCTACACCTTC.

The table lists this clone with a count of one. The J gene is TRBJ2-5, the V gene TRBV5-1; 12 bases fit TRBD1. Per the germline V gene, CDR1 is SGHRS and CDR2 is YFSETQ. The junction had 6 bases not matched to a gene; V was cut back by 4 bases and J by 5 bases. The CDR3 is made up of 15 amino acids. In DNA form, the CDR3 reads TGCGCCAGCAGCGGGGGACAGGGGGCGGTTGAGACCCAGTACTTC. Amino acid sequence: CASSGGQGAVETQYF.

The V gene is TRBV9, the J gene TRBJ2-2; 7 bases are shared with TRBD1. V lost 4 bases to trimming and J lost 2 bases; unmatched junction nucleotides: 5. This CDR3 contains 15 residues. CDR1 SGDLS and CDR2 YYNGEE come from the germline V gene. CDR3: CASSLGQLNTGELFF. The CDR3 DNA reads as TGTGCCAGCAGCTTGGGACAGCTAAACACCGGGGAGCTGTTTTTT.

V is TRBV6-5 and J is TRBJ1-1; D gene ambiguous. Germline assignment: CDR1 MNHEY and CDR2 SVGAGI. The germline V and J ends were trimmed by 3 bases and 7 bases, with 12 bases remaining between them. This CDR3 comprises 13 residues. The CDR3 loop reads CASSYAGNREAFF. The DNA of the CDR3 is TGTGCCAGCAGTTATGCGGGGAACCGTGAAGCTTTCTTT.

V and J are TRBV7-2 and TRBJ1-5, with D uncertain. V was cut by 3 bases and J by 5 bases, with 23 bases left in between. Per the germline V gene, CDR1 is SGHTA and CDR2 is FQGNSA. The CDR3 covers 18 residues. The CDR3 sequence: CASSFLLVGLAGDQPQHF. The DNA of the CDR3 is TGTGCCAGCAGCTTTCTCCTGGTCGGGTTAGCCGGGGATCAGCCCCAGCATTTT.

The CDR3 DNA follows: TGCGCCAGCAGCCAAGATGCAGGGTTATACGAGCAGTACTTC. Translation gives CASSQDAGLYEQYF. The rearrangement uses TRBV4-1 and TRBJ2-7; D may be TRBD1 (5 bases). Trimming shortened V by 0 bases and J by 4 bases, and 10 bases separated the two germline ends. Germline V gene lookup returns CDR1 MGHRA and CDR2 YSYEKL. The CDR3 runs to 14 residues.

V usage is TRBV30 and J usage is TRBJ2-7, with 7 bases aligning to TRBD1. The CDR3 sequence is 13 residues long. Germline V gene data show CDR1 as GTSNPN and CDR2 as SVGIG (reference sequence). V shed 4 bases, J shed 3 bases, and the junction held 6 bases outside the gene matches. CDR3 nucleotide sequence: TGTGCCTGGACCTCGACAGGGCTCTACGAGCAGTACTTC. Translated: CAWTSTGLYEQYF.

The genes are TRBV3-1 (or the pseudogene TRBV3-2) and TRBJ1-1; D unclear. V lost 3 bases, J lost 4 bases, and 12 bases lay in between. The CDR3 consists of 14 residues. Germline V gene data show CDR1 as LGHDT and CDR2 as YNNKEL (reference sequence). The CDR3 loop reads CASSHYQVGTEAFF. CDR3 coding DNA: TGTGCCAGCAGCCACTACCAGGTGGGCACTGAAGCTTTCTTT.

The chain employs TRBV11-3 and TRBJ2-5, with TRBD1 matching over 8 bases. Germline V gene sequence: CDR1 SGHNT, CDR2 YENEEA. This CDR3 is built from 16 residues. The V segment lost 5 bases and the J segment 9 bases; nucleotides outside the gene matches: 17. The CDR3 sequence: CASSPGTGFPDESQYF. The CDR3 DNA reads TGTGCCAGCAGCCCAGGGACAGGCTTTCCCGACGAGTCCCAGTACTTC.

The rearrangement uses TRBV27 and TRBJ2-5; 9 positions match TRBD2. From germline, CDR1 is MNHEY and CDR2 SMNVEV (reference sequence). Germline trimming cut 4 bases from V and 10 bases from J; bases unmatched to any gene: 13. The CDR3 runs 15 residues. Here the CDR3 DNA reads TGTGCCAGCAGTTCCATAGCGGGGGCCTCAAGAAGCCAGTACTTC. Its protein is CASSSIAGASRSQYF.

The chain joins TRBV6-2 or TRBV6-3 to TRBJ1-1; TRBD1 matches at 10 bases. CDR1 is MNHEY and CDR2 is SVGEGT in the germline V gene. V dropped 0 bases and J dropped 3; count of bases not matched to a gene: 4. The CDR3 has 16 amino acids. CDR3 protein: CASSYSRQGADTEAFF. The CDR3 DNA reads as TGTGCCAGCAGTTACTCTAGACAGGGGGCGGACACTGAAGCTTTCTTT.

The V gene is TRBV6-5, the J gene TRBJ1-5; 9 bases line up with TRBD1. Unmatched junction bases numbered 5, after V lost 9 bases and J lost 5 bases. In germline, CDR1 is MNHEY, CDR2 SVGAGI. The CDR3 is 13 amino acids. The CDR3 sequence: CASLQGAYQPQHF. As DNA, the CDR3 is TGTGCCAGTCTACAGGGGGCTTATCAGCCCCAGCATTTT.

The rearrangement uses TRBV10-3 and TRBJ2-2; possibly TRBD1 for D (6 bases). Germline V lookup: CDR1 ENHRY, CDR2 SYGVKD. V shed 6 bases and J shed 2 bases, with 10 bases lying between them. This CDR3 spans 14 amino acids. CDR3 protein: CAIRGTQNTGELFF. CDR3 sequence (DNA): TGTGCCATCAGAGGGACACAAAACACCGGGGAGCTGTTTTTT.

The CDR3 is CASSQDGGYQETQYF. The CDR3 bases are TGTGCCAGCAGCCAAGACGGCGGGTACCAAGAGACCCAGTACTTC. The chain employs TRBV14 and TRBJ2-5; D is perhaps TRBD2 (5 bases). With 0 bases removed from V and 0 bases from J, the gap between germline ends came to 8 bases. The CDR3 sequence is 15 residues long. Germline CDR1 is SGHDN and CDR2 is FVKESK.

This clone was seen just once. The chain couples TRBV19 to TRBJ2-2, with D possibly being TRBD2 (5 bases). Germline CDR1 reads LNHDA; CDR2 reads SQIVND (reference sequence). The CDR3 covers 15 residues. Trimming left V 2 bases short and J 1 base short, with 8 bases between. The CDR3 nucleotides read TGTGCCAGTAGTATACAGCGGTTGAACACCGGGGAGCTGTTTTTT. Encoded protein: CASSIQRLNTGELFF.

The chain is built from TRBV15 and TRBJ1-2, with 8 positions matching TRBD1. CDR3 length: 17 amino acids. Looked up from germline, CDR1 is LNHNV and CDR2 is YYDKDF (reference sequence). The J segment lost 8 bases and the V segment lost 0 bases, leaving 14 bases of the junction unmatched. This chain's CDR3 is CATSRDPTGGVIGGYTF. The CDR3 region has the DNA TGTGCCACCAGCAGAGATCCCACAGGGGGAGTTATAGGAGGCTACACCTTC.